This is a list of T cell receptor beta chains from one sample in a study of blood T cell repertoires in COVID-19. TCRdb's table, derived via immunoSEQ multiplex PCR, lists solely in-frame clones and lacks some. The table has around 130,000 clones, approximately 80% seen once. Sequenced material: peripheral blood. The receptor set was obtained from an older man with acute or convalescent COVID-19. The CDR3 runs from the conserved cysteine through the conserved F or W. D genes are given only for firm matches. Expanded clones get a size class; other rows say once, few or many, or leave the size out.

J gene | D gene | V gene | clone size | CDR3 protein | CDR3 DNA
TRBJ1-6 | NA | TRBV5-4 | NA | CASSLGQNSPLHF | TGTGCCAGCAGCTTGGGACAGAATTCACCCCTCCACTTT
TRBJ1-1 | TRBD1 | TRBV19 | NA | CASSIEQGVGNTEAFF | TGTGCCAGTAGTATAGAACAGGGGGTCGGCAACACTGAAGCTTTCTTT
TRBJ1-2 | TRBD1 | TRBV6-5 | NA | CASGGGQGGYGYTF | TGTGCCAGCGGAGGGGGACAGGGTGGCTATGGCTACACCTTC
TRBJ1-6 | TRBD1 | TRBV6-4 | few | CASSKGQGTSPLHF | TGTGCCAGCAGTAAGGGACAGGGAACTTCACCCCTCCACTTT
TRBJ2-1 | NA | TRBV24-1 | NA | CATSARDRPQGEQFF | TGTGCCACCAGTGCGCGGGACAGACCCCAGGGAGAGCAGTTCTTC
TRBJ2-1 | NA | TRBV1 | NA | CTSTIAGPSSYNEQFF | TGCACCAGCACAATAGCGGGTCCGAGCTCCTACAATGAGCAGTTCTTC
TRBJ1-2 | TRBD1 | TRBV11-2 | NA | CASSLDKGAIYGYTF | TGTGCCAGCAGCTTAGATAAGGGGGCGATCTATGGCTACACCTTC
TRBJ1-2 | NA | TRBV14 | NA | CASSREDRNDYGYTF | TGTGCCAGCAGCCGAGAAGACAGGAACGACTATGGCTACACCTTC
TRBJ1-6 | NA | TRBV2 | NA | CASSEARTDNSPLHF | TGTGCCAGCAGTGAAGCGAGGACAGATAATTCACCCCTCCACTTT
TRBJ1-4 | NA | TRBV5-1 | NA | CASRPTGTAGNEKLFF | TGCGCCAGCAGACCTACAGGGACCGCGGGTAATGAAAAACTGTTTTTT
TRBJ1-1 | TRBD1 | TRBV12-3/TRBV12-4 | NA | CASRGTGNTEAFF | TGTGCCAGCCGGGGGACAGGGAACACTGAAGCTTTCTTT
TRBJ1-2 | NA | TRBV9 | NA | CASSPMVDYGYTF | TGTGCCAGCAGCCCTATGGTGGACTATGGCTACACCTTC
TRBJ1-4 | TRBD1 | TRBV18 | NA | CASSPSSYRGRYEKLFF | TGTGCCAGCTCACCATCCTCCTACAGGGGGCGGTATGAAAAACTGTTTTTT
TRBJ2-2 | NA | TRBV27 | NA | CASSSTFAGLVNTGELFF | TGTGCCAGCAGTTCAACCTTTGCGGGACTCGTAAACACCGGGGAGCTGTTTTTT
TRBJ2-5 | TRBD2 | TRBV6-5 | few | CASSSPRDYLLETQYF | TGTGCCAGCAGTTCCCCCCGGGACTACCTTCTGGAGACCCAGTACTTC
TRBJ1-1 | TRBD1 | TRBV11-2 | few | CASSLPTGGLTEAFF | TGTGCCAGCAGCTTACCGACAGGGGGCCTCACTGAAGCTTTCTTT
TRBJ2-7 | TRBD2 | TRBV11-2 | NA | CASSPWLAGVPYEQYF | TGTGCCAGCAGCCCCTGGCTAGCGGGGGTTCCCTACGAGCAGTACTTC
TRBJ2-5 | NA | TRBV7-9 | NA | CASSFVSGQETQYF | TGTGCCAGCAGCTTTGTCAGCGGCCAAGAGACCCAGTACTTC
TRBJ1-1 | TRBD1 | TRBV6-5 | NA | CAGGSTGTGGEAFF | TGTGCCGGGGGGAGCACCGGGACAGGGGGTGAAGCTTTCTTT
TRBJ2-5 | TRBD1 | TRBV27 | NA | CASSLRARTGGWETQYF | TGTGCCAGCAGTTTACGAGCGAGGACAGGGGGCTGGGAGACCCAGTACTTC
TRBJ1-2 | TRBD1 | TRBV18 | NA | CASSGQGNYGYTF | TGTGCCAGCTCCGGACAGGGGAACTATGGCTACACCTTC
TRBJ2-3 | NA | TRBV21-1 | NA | CARKGQSTDTQYF | TGTGCCAGGAAGGGACAGAGCACAGATACGCAGTATTTT
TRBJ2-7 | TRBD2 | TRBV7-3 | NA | CASSLSGGPYEQYF | TGTGCCAGCAGCTTAAGCGGGGGACCCTACGAGCAGTACTTC
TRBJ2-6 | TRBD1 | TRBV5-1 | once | CASSLAPTGVNVLTF | TGCGCCAGCAGCCTCGCACCGACAGGGGTCAACGTCCTGACTTTC
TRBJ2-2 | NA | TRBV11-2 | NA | CASSSGVAGELFF | TGTGCCAGCAGCTCCGGGGTGGCCGGGGAGCTGTTTTTT
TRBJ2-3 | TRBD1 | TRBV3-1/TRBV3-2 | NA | CASSLRQGTDTQYF | TGTGCCAGCAGTTTGCGACAGGGGACAGATACGCAGTATTTT
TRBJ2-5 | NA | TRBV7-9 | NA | CASSPRFSASNQETQYF | TGTGCCAGCAGCCCGAGGTTTAGCGCCTCTAACCAAGAGACCCAGTACTTC
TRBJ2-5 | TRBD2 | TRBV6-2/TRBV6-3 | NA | CASSYSAQRGYQETQYF | TGTGCCAGCAGTTACTCAGCCCAGCGGGGGTACCAAGAGACCCAGTACTTC
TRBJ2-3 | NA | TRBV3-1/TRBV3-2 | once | CASSQEVGTSTDTQYF | TGTGCCAGCAGCCAAGAAGTGGGGACTAGCACAGATACGCAGTATTTT
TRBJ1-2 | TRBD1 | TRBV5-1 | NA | CASSFGTGTNYGYTF | TGCGCCAGCAGCTTCGGGACAGGGACAAACTATGGCTACACCTTC
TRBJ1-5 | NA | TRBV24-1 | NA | CATSGDPSNDSNQPQHF | TGTGCCACCAGTGGCGACCCTAGTAACGATAGCAATCAGCCCCAGCATTTT
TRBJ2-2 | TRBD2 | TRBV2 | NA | CASIEYRGVTGELFF | TGTGCCAGCATAGAGTATCGGGGGGTAACCGGGGAGCTGTTTTTT
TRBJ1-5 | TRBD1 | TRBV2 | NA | CASSRTGAPGQPQHF | TGTGCCAGCAGCCGGACAGGGGCGCCCGGTCAGCCCCAGCATTTT
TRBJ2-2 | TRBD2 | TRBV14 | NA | CASSLSGTRLTGELFF | TGTGCCAGCAGCCTCTCCGGGACTAGACTCACCGGGGAGCTGTTTTTT
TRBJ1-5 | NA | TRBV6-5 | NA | CASNRREGQPQHF | TGTGCCAGCAATCGGAGGGAGGGGCAGCCCCAGCATTTT
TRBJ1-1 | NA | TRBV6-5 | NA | CASSYYGTNEAFF | TGTGCCAGCAGTTACTACGGGACAAACGAAGCTTTCTTT
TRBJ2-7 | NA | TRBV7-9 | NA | CASSLGAYEQYF | TGTGCCAGCAGCTTAGGAGCCTACGAGCAGTACTTC
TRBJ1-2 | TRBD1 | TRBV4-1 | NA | CASSQTGGYGYTF | TGCGCCAGCAGCCAGACAGGGGGATATGGCTACACCTTC
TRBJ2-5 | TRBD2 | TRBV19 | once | CASSIGHGRETQYF | TGTGCCAGTAGTATAGGACACGGGAGGGAGACCCAGTACTTC
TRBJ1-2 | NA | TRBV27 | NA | CASSTGFWSGYTF | TGTGCCAGCAGCACAGGGTTTTGGAGTGGCTACACCTTC
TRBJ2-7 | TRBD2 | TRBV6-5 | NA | CASGERGGRLWQYF | TGTGCCAGCGGAGAGCGGGGGGGCCGTCTGTGGCAGTACTTC
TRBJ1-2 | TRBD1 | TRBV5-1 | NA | CASSLSAGGWVGYTF | TGCGCCAGCAGCTTGAGCGCAGGGGGCTGGGTCGGCTACACCTTC
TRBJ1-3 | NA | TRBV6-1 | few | CASSENWGPGNTIYF | TGTGCCAGCAGTGAAAATTGGGGCCCTGGAAACACCATATATTTT
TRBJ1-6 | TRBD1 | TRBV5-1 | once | CASSRGQGYNSPLHF | TGCGCCAGCAGCCGAGGACAGGGGTATAATTCACCCCTCCACTTT